The T cell receptor beta chain under discussion was sequenced for a study of T cells in Graves' hyperthyroidism and ophthalmopathy. Points from the study as a whole: Patients with ophthalmopathy were separated from those with stable hyperthyroidism by a 13 V-J model.

As for this clonotype: Its antigen is unknown.

Amplified TCR beta CDR3 regions came from RNA transcripts. TCR CDR3 regions were first amplified by RT-PCR with HTBI primers. TCRdb reprocessed the multiplex PCR reads via MiXCR and lists one record per CDR3 protein. This sample has 650,000 to 800,000 distinct CDR3 sequences, with 45% found just once. The clonotype comes from an adult man with Graves' disease, either hyperthyroidism or ophthalmopathy (not recorded which). Specimen: peripheral blood or thyroid tissue (not recorded which).

The CDR3: CASSAGGGMDTIYF. The CDR3 nucleotides read TGTGCCAGCAGCGCCGGGGGGGGTATGGACACCATATATTTT. This chain uses TRBV9 with TRBJ1-3; D is perhaps TRBD1 (5 bases). V lost 3 bases and J 8 bases, leaving 15 bases between the germline ends. The V gene's germline CDR1 is SGDLS and CDR2 YYNGEE. The CDR3 extends over 14 amino acids.